Presented here are 5 T cell receptor beta chains from one specimen sequenced in a study of graft-versus-host responses after intestinal transplantation. The antigens of these receptors remain unknown. Clones were sequenced by immunoSEQ multiplex PCR, and TCRdb holds only the in-frame ones, with some missing. Here the sample spans 85,000 to 130,000 clones, more than 85% being singletons. This sample comprised unstimulated CD4+ T cells sorted from spleen or lymph node cells, obtained before intestinal transplant. Receptors originate from a human donor who received an intestinal transplant.

V and J are TRBV11-2 and TRBJ2-7; 12 nucleotides align to TRBD2. The germline CDR1 and CDR2 sequences are SGHAT and FQNNGV. V lost 4 bases and J lost 6; bases outside the gene matches: 7. This CDR3 is built from 15 residues. For the CDR3, the DNA is TGTGCCAGCAGCTCTACTAGCGGGAGGTTTGTCGAGCAGTACTTC. Its translation: CASSSTSGRFVEQYF.

This chain links TRBV6-5 with TRBJ1-6; the D is unclear. This CDR3 contains 13 residues. The germline V gene has CDR1 MNHEY and CDR2 SVGAGI. With 6 bases removed from V and 10 bases from J, the gap between germline ends came to 13 bases. The DNA for the CDR3 is TGTGCCAGCAGCCCCGAGGTTGGGTCACCCCTCCACTTT. Encoded protein: CASSPEVGSPLHF.

For the CDR3, the DNA is TGTGCCAGCAGTTATACGGGCCCACCGGACGAAAAACTGTTTTTT. This codes for CASSYTGPPDEKLFF. The V and J genes are TRBV6-5 and TRBJ1-4; no clear D gene. In germline, CDR1 is MNHEY, CDR2 SVGAGI. Between the trimmed V and J ends, which lost 3 bases and 8 bases, there was a span of 16 bases. The CDR3 is 15 residues long.

The chain links TRBV7-2 to TRBJ1-3, with no clear D. With 5 bases removed from V and 4 bases from J, the gap between germline ends came to 12 bases. Looked up from germline, CDR1 is SGHTA and CDR2 is FQGNSA. The CDR3 contains 14 residues. Written as DNA, the CDR3 is TGTGCCAGCAGCCCGACAAATTTCGGAAACACCATATATTTT. This encodes CASSPTNFGNTIYF.

This rearrangement joins TRBV15 to TRBJ2-2, with 8 bases that match TRBD1. The CDR3 runs to 15 residues. The germline gives CDR1 LNHNV, CDR2 YYDKDF (reference sequence). V lost 5 bases, J lost 4 bases, and 6 bases stayed unmatched. The CDR3 DNA reads TGTGCCACCAGCCCCCAGGACAGGGTCACCGGGGAGCTGTTTTTT. It is translated as CATSPQDRVTGELFF.